The next 8 T cell receptor beta chains were all read from a single sample in a study of T cell responses to AZD1222 COVID-19 vaccine. The method was immunoSEQ multiplex PCR; TCRdb's version includes in-frame clones alone and lacks a portion of them. The sample includes some 280,000 clones, 94% of them seen just once. The sample consisted of peripheral blood, taken 28 days after the second AZD1222 dose. The receptors were gathered from an adult who received the AZD1222 COVID-19 vaccine.

The V call is TRBV5-6, the J call TRBJ2-7; D is possibly TRBD1 or TRBD2 (5 bases each). This CDR3 spans 14 amino acids. Germline loops: CDR1 SGHDT, CDR2 YYEEEE. V lost 4 bases and J lost 1, with 12 bases in between. For the CDR3, the DNA is TGTGCCAGCAGCGGGGGACGGTGGTCCTACGAGCAGTACTTC. As protein: CASSGGRWSYEQYF.

This chain connects TRBV4-1 to TRBJ1-4; TRBD1 is a possible D gene (5 bases). Trimming stripped 4 bases from V and 3 bases from J, with 12 bases between. The CDR3 sequence is 15 residues long. The germline CDR1 and CDR2 sequences are MGHRA and YSYEKL. The CDR3 nucleotides are TGCGCCAGCAGCCCAAGGGGTTCGGCTAATGAAAAACTGTTTTTT. It is translated as CASSPRGSANEKLFF.

The chain recombines TRBV18 with TRBJ1-1; TRBD1 matches at 10 bases. Germline V gene sequence: CDR1 KGHSH, CDR2 LQKENI. Unmatched junction bases numbered 4, after V lost 6 bases and J lost 3 bases. The CDR3 has 14 residues. The CDR3 region has the DNA TGTGCCAGCTCTCCGGACAGGGGGGACACTGAAGCTTTCTTT. Encoded protein: CASSPDRGDTEAFF.

The chain carries TRBV28 and TRBJ2-5; 8 nucleotides line up with TRBD1. V shed 5 bases, J shed 3 bases, and the junction held 8 bases outside the gene matches. The CDR3 has 15 residues. In germline, CDR1 is MDHEN, CDR2 SYDVKM. The DNA of the CDR3 is TGTGCCAGCAGTCCCTATCCGGACAGGGAAGAGACCCAGTACTTC. Translation: CASSPYPDREETQYF.

The gene calls are TRBV10-1 and TRBJ2-7; 9 positions agree with TRBD1. V was clipped by 3 bases and J by 4 bases; unmatched bases: 4. The CDR3 has 14 amino acids. CDR1 is WNHNN, CDR2 SYGVQD, per germline (reference sequence). The CDR3 protein is CASSDQQGAYEQYF. CDR3 sequence (DNA): TGCGCCAGCAGTGACCAACAGGGGGCATACGAGCAGTACTTC.

The chain has TRBV7-9 and TRBJ2-2; D not certain. CDR1 and CDR2 (germline): SEHNR, FQNEAQ (reference sequence). The V and J ends lost 0 bases and 6 bases respectively, with 5 bases between them. This CDR3 region has 13 residues. CDR3 DNA: TGTGCCAGCAGCTTAGCCATCTCCGGGGAGCTGTTTTTT. It encodes CASSLAISGELFF.

The V call is TRBV2, the J call TRBJ2-3; 10 nucleotides align to TRBD2. The trim removed 3 bases at V and 3 bases at J, leaving 12 bases unmatched. The germline gives CDR1 SNHLY, CDR2 FYNNEI. The CDR3 has 18 amino acids. CDR3 DNA: TGTGCCAGCAGTGACCCCATCCTCAGGACTAGCGGTACAGATACGCAGTATTTT. Its translation is CASSDPILRTSGTDTQYF.

The genes are TRBV10-2 and TRBJ2-7, with 7 nucleotides matching TRBD2. The germline CDR1 and CDR2 sequences are WSHSY and SAAADI. CDR3 length: 16 residues. V lost 2 bases and J lost 7; bases outside the gene matches: 14. The CDR3 DNA is TGCGCCAGCAGTGAGAACCCCCACCCAGTAGCGGGTGAGCAGTACTTC. It codes for CASSENPHPVAGEQYF.